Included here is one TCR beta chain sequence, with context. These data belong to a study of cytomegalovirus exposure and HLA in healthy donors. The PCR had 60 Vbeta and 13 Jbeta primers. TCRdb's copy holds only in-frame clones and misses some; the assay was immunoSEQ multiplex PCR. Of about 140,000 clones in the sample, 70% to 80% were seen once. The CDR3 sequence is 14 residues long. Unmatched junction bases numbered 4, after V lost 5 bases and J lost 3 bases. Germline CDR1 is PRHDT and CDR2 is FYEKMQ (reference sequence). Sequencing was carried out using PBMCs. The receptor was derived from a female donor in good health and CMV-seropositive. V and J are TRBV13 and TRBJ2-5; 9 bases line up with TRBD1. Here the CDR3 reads CASSPRTGEETQYF. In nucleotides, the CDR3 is TGTGCCAGCAGCCCAAGGACAGGGGAAGAGACCCAGTACTTC.